What follows are 5 T cell receptor beta chains derived from one specimen sequenced in a study of T cell responses to AZD1222 COVID-19 vaccine. Measured with immunoSEQ multiplex PCR; TCRdb has only the in-frame clones, and not every one. The sample contains about 140,000 clones, roughly 90% of which appear only once. Sequenced here: peripheral blood, sampled on day 0 of AZD1222 vaccination. Receptor source: an adult in good health.

The chain employs TRBV9 and TRBJ2-1; TRBD2 aligns across 8 bases. The trim removed 0 bases at V and 6 bases at J, leaving 2 bases unmatched. This CDR3 region has 14 residues. The germline V gene encodes CDR1 SGDLS and CDR2 YYNGEE. The CDR3 nucleotides read TGTGCCAGCAGCGTAGCCGGGAGGGTCAATGAGCAGTTCTTC. Amino acids: CASSVAGRVNEQFF.

The chain has TRBV7-9 and TRBJ1-2; D possibly corresponds to TRBD1 (6 bases). Trimming took off 5 bases at V and 7 bases at J, with 20 bases between the two ends. The CDR3 totals 15 residues. The germline V gene encodes CDR1 SEHNR and CDR2 FQNEAQ (reference sequence). In DNA form, the CDR3 reads TGTGCCAGCAGCCTAGGTCTGGCAGGGGTTGGTGGCTACACCTTC. It translates to CASSLGLAGVGGYTF.

The genes are TRBV5-4 and TRBJ1-2; 7 nucleotides line up with TRBD1. J gave up 2 bases and V 0 bases, and 10 bases lay outside the gene matches. Germline loops: CDR1 SGHNT, CDR2 YYREEE (reference sequence). The CDR3 length is 17 residues. CDR3 DNA sequence: TGTGCCAGCAGCTTGGGCGGGACGAACAGGGGAAACTATGGCTACACCTTC. Translation gives CASSLGGTNRGNYGYTF. Variable domain in full (rest from reference TRBV5-4 and TRBJ1-2): ETGVTQSPTHLIKTRGQQVTLRCSSQSGHNTVSWYQQALGQGPQFIFQYYREEENGRGNFPPRFSGLQFPNYSSELNVNALELDDSALYLCASSLGGTNRGNYGYTFGSGTRLTVV.

The chain is built from TRBV7-9 and TRBJ2-5; 9 nucleotides line up with TRBD1. With V trimmed by 6 bases and J by 5 bases, 4 bases remained unmatched. The CDR3 is made up of 13 amino acids. Looked up from germline, CDR1 is SEHNR and CDR2 is FQNEAQ (reference sequence). The CDR3 is CASRRQGGETQYF. CDR3 nucleotides: TGTGCCAGCAGACGACAGGGGGGTGAGACCCAGTACTTC.

The chain links TRBV30 to TRBJ2-7, with 7 bases identical to TRBD2. The CDR3 totals 16 residues. V was clipped by 3 bases and J by 6 bases; unmatched bases: 17. The V gene's germline CDR1 is GTSNPN and CDR2 SVGIG (reference sequence). DNA of the CDR3: TGTGCCTGGAGCCGAACTAGCGCGTTACTTGCGGGCGAGCAGTACTTC. Amino acid sequence: CAWSRTSALLAGEQYF.